This is a list of T cell receptor beta chains from one sample in a study of blood T cell repertoires in COVID-19. The repertoire was sequenced with immunoSEQ multiplex PCR; TCRdb's copy has only in-frame clones and lacks some. The table has approximately 100,000 clones, roughly 89% seen once. Sequenced material: peripheral blood. The receptor set was obtained from a human donor with acute or convalescent COVID-19. The donor label of this sample is uncertain. Both conserved end residues are trimmed from each CDR3.

J: TRBJ2-3; V: TRBV7-2; CDR3: ASSLGDFTDTQY
J: TRBJ2-6; V: TRBV18; CDR3: ASSPQGVGANVLT
J: TRBJ2-7; V: TRBV2; CDR3: ASSGTGGHEQY
J: TRBJ2-1; V: TRBV28; CDR3: ASRGSITYNEQF
J: TRBJ2-1; V: TRBV4-1; CDR3: ASSQESRAPYNEQF
J: TRBJ1-1; V: TRBV7-2; CDR3: ASSLGQSNTEAF
J: TRBJ1-1; V: TRBV7-6; CDR3: ASSLGPRDRGSEAF
J: TRBJ2-2; V: TRBV27; CDR3: ASSYRPGLAGPGELF
J: TRBJ1-3; V: TRBV27; CDR3: ASSLRGTGNTIY
J: TRBJ2-3; V: TRBV19; CDR3: ASSIRHRETDTQY
J: TRBJ1-4; V: TRBV2; CDR3: ASSVLRQGSEKLF